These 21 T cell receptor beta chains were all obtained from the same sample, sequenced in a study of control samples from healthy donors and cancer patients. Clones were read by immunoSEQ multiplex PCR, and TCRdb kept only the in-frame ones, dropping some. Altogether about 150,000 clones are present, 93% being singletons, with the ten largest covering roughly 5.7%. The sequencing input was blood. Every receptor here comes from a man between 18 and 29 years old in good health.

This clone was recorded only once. The CDR3 is CASSLGVGYGYTF. The CDR3 DNA is TGTGCCAGCAGCTTAGGAGTAGGCTATGGCTACACCTTC. The V call is TRBV7-8, the J call TRBJ1-2; D remains ambiguous. CDR3 length equals 13 residues. Germline loops: CDR1 SGHVS, CDR2 FQNEAQ. Trimming left V 1 base short and J 4 bases short, with 7 bases between.

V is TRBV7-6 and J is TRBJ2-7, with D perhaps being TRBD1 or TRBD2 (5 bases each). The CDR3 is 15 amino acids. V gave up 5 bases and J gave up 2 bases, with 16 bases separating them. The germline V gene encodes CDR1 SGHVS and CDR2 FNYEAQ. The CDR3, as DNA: TGTGCCAGCAGCCAAACCCGGGACCAAGCCTACGAGCAGTACTTC. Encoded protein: CASSQTRDQAYEQYF.

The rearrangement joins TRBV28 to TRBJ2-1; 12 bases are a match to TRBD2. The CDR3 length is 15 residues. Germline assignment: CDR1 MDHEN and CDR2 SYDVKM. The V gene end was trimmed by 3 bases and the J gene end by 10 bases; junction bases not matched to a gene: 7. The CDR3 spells CASSLSSGRAGEQFF. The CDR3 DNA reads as TGTGCCAGCAGTTTGTCTAGCGGGAGGGCCGGGGAGCAGTTCTTC.

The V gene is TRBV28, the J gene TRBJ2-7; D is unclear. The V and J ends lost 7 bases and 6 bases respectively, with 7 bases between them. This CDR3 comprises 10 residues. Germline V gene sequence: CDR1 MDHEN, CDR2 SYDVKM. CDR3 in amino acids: CASNPREQYF. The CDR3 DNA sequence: TGTGCCAGCAACCCGCGCGAGCAGTACTTC. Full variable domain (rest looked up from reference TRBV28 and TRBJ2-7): DVKVTQSSRYLVKRTGEKVFLECVQDMDHENMFWYRQDPGLGLRLIYFSYDVKMKEKGDIPEGYSVSREKKERFSLILESASTNQTSMYLCASNPREQYFGPGTRLTVT.

The CDR3, as DNA: TGTGCCAGCAGCTTGGGAAGGGGGTTAATTAACTATGGCTACACCTTC. Its translation is CASSLGRGLINYGYTF. V is TRBV5-6 and J is TRBJ1-2; D might be TRBD1 (6 bases). Germline V gene lookup returns CDR1 SGHDT and CDR2 YYEEEE. V shed 0 bases and J shed 1 base, with 13 bases lying between them. This CDR3 has 16 residues.

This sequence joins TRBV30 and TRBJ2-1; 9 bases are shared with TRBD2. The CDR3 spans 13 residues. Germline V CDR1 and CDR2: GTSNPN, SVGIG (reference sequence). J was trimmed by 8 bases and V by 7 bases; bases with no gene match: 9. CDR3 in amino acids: CAFSGGRAHEQFF. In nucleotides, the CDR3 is TGTGCCTTTTCCGGCGGGAGGGCCCATGAGCAGTTCTTC.

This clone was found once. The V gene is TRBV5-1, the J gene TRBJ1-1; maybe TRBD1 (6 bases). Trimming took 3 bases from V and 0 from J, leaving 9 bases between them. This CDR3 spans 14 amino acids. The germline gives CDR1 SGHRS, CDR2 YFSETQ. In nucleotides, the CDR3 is TGCGCCAGCAGCTACAGGGTTATGAACACTGAAGCTTTCTTT. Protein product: CASSYRVMNTEAFF.

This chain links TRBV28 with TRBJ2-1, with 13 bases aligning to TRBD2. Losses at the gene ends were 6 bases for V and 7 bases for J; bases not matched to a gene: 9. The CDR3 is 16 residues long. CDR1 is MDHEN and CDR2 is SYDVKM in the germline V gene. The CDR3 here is CASSPRLAGGVNEQFF. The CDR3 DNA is TGTGCCAGCAGCCCTAGACTAGCGGGAGGAGTGAATGAGCAGTTCTTC.

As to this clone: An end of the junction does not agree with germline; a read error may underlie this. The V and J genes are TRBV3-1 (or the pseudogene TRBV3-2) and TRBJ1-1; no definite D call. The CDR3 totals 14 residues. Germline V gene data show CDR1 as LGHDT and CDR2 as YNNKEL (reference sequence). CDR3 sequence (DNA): TGTGCCAGCAACCAACTCGGAGTGAACACTGAAGCTTTCTTT. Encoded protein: CASNQLGVNTEAFF.

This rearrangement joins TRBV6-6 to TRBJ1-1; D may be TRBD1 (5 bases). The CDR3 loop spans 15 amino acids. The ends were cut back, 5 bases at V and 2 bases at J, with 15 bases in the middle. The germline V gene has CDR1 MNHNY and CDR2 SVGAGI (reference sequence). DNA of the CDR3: TGTGCCAGCAGTAGCACATGGGACGGAAACACTGAAGCTTTCTTT. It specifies CASSSTWDGNTEAFF.

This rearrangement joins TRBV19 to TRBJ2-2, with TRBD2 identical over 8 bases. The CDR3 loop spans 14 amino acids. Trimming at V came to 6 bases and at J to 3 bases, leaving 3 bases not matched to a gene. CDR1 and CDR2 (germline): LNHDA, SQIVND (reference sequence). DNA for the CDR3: TGTGCCAGTAGCCAGCGGGAGTACACCGGGGAGCTGTTTTTT. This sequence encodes CASSQREYTGELFF. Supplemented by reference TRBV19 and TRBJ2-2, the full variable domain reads DGGITQSPKYLFRKEGQNVTLSCEQNLNHDAMYWYRQDPGQGLRLIYYSQIVNDFQKGDIAEGYSVSREKKESFPLTVTSAQKNPTAFYLCASSQREYTGELFFGEGSRLTVL.

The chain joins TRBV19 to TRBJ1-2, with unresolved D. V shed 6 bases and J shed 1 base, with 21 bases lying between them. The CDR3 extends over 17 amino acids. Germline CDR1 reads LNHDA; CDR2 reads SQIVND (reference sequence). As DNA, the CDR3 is TGTGCCAGTAGCGATGGCCCCCATCGTTGGGGTAACTATGGCTACACCTTC. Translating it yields CASSDGPHRWGNYGYTF. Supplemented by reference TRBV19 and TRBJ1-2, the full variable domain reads DGGITQSPKYLFRKEGQNVTLSCEQNLNHDAMYWYRQDPGQGLRLIYYSQIVNDFQKGDIAEGYSVSREKKESFPLTVTSAQKNPTAFYLCASSDGPHRWGNYGYTFGSGTRLTVV.

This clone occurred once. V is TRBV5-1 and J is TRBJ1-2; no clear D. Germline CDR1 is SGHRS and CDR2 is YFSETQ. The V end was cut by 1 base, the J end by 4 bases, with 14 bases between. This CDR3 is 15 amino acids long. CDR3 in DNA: TGCGCCAGCAGCTTGCTAACTGGGAGTCCCTATGGCTACACCTTC. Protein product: CASSLLTGSPYGYTF.

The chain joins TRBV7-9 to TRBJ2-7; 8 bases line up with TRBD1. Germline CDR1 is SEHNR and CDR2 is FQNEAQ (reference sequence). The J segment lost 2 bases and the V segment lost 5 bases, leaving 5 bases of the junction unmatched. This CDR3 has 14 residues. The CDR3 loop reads CASSPDRGPYEQYF. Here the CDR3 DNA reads TGTGCCAGCAGCCCCGACAGGGGCCCCTACGAGCAGTACTTC.

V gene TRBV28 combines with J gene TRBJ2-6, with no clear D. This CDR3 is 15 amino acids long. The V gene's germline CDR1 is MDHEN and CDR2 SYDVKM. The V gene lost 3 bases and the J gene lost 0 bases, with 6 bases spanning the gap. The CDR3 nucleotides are TGTGCCAGCAGTTTTGGTCGCTCTGGGGCCAACGTCCTGACTTTC. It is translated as CASSFGRSGANVLTF.

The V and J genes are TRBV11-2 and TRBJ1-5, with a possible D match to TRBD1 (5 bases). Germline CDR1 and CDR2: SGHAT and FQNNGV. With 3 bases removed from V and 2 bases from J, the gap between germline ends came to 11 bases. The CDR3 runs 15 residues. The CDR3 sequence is CASSFDTGGNQPQHF. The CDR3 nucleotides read TGTGCCAGCAGCTTCGATACGGGGGGCAATCAGCCCCAGCATTTT.

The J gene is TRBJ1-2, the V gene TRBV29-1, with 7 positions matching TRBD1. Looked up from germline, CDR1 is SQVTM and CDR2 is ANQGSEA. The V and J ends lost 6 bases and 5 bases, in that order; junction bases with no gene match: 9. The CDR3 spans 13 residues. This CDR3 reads CSVVRTGEYGYTF. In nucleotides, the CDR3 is TGCAGCGTCGTACGGACAGGCGAGTATGGCTACACCTTC.

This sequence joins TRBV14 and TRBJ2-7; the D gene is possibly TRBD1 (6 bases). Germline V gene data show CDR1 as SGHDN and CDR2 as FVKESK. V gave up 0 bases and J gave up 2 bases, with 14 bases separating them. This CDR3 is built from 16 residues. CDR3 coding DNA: TGTGCCAGCAGCCAAGATACAACAGGGTTCCCCTACGAGCAGTACTTC. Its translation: CASSQDTTGFPYEQYF.

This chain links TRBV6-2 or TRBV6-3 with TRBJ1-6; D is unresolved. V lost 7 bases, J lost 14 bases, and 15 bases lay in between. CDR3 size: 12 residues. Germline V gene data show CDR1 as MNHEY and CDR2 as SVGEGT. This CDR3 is CASTPDNRALHF. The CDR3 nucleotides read TGTGCCAGCACCCCCGACAATAGAGCCCTCCACTTT.

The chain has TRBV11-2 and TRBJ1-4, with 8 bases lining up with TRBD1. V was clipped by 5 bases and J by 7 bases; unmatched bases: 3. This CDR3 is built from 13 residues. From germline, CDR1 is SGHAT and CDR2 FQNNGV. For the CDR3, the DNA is TGTGCCAGCAGCGCCGACAGGGGTGAAAAACTGTTTTTT. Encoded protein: CASSADRGEKLFF.

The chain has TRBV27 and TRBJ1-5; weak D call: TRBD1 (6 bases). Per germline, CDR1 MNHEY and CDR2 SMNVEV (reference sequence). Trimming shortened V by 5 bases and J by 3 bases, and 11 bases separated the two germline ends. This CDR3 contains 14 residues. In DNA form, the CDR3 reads TGTGCCAGCAGTCTAACAGGGTACAATCAGCCCCAGCATTTT. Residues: CASSLTGYNQPQHF.